This entry concerns a single T cell receptor beta chain. V lost 3 bases to trimming and J lost 0 bases, with 9 bases between them. Germline CDR1 and CDR2: SGHAT and FQDESV (reference sequence). This CDR3 contains 14 residues. The data were taken from a study of OX40 agonist ivuxolimab in advanced cancers. Study summary: Prior checkpoint blockade (anti-PD-1, anti-PD-L1 or anti-CTLA-4) was permitted; around 37% had it.

The protocol was immunoSEQ multiplex PCR, while the TCRdb copy is restricted to in-frame clones and leaves out a portion. The sample records fewer than 30,000 clones, roughly 80% being singletons. The chain uses TRBV11-1 and TRBJ2-7; TRBD1 might be the D (5 bases). The sequence was collected from an adult with an advanced solid tumor such as melanoma, head and neck, liver or kidney cancer. The input for sequencing was CD4+ or CD8+ T cells sorted from blood, taken in a trial of the OX40 agonist ivuxolimab. In DNA form, the CDR3 reads TGTGCCAGCAGCTTTCAGGGTGGCTCCTACGAGCAGTACTTC. Translation gives CASSFQGGSYEQYF.